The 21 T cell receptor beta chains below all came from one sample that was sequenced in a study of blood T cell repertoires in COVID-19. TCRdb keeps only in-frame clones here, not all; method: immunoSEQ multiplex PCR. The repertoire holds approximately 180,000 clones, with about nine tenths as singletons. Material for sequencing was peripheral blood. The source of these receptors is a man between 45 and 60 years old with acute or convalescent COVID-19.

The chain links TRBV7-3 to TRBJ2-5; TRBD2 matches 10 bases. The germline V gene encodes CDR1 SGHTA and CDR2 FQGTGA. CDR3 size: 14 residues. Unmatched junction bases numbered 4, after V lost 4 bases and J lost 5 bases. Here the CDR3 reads CASSSSGGSETQYF. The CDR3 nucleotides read TGTGCCAGCAGCTCTAGCGGGGGATCGGAGACCCAGTACTTC. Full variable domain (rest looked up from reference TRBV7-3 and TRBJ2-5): GAGVSQTPSNKVTEKGKYVELRCDPISGHTALYWYRQSLGQGPEFLIYFQGTGAADDSGLPNDRFFAVRPEGSVSTLKIQRTERGDSAVYLCASSSSGGSETQYFGPGTRLLVL.

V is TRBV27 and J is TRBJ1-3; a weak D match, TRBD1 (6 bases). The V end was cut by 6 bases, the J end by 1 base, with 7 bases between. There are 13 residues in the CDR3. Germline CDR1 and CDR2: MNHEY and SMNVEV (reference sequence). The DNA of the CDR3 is TGTGCCAGCAGGGGACATTCTGGAAACACCATATATTTT. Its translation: CASRGHSGNTIYF.

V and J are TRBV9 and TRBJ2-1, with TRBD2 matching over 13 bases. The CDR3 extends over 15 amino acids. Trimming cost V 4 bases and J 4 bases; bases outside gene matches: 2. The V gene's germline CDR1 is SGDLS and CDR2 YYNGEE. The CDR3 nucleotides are TGTGCCAGCAGCACGACTAGCGGGGGGTACAATGAGCAGTTCTTC. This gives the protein CASSTTSGGYNEQFF.

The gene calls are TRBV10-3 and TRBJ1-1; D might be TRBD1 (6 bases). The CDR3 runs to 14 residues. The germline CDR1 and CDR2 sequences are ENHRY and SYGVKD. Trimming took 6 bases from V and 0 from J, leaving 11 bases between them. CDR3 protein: CAIRDSAMNTEAFF. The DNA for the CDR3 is TGTGCCATCAGGGACAGCGCCATGAACACTGAAGCTTTCTTT.

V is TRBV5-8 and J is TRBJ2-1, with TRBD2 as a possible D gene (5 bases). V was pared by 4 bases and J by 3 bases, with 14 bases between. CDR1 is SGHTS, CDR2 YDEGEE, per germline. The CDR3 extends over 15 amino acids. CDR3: CASSPAGRGYNEQFF. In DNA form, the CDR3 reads TGTGCCAGCAGCCCGGCAGGCCGGGGCTACAATGAGCAGTTCTTC.

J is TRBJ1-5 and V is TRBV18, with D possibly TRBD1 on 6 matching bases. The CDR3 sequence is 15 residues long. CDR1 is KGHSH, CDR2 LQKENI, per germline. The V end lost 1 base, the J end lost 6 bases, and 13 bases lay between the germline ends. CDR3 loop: CASSPRQGPGQPQHF. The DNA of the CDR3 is TGTGCCAGCTCACCACGGCAGGGGCCCGGTCAGCCCCAGCATTTT. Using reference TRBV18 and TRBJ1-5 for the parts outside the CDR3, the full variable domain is NAGVMQNPRHLVRRRGQEARLRCSPMKGHSHVYWYRQLPEEGLKFMVYLQKENIIDESGMPKERFSAEFPKEGPSILRIQQVVRGDSAAYFCASSPRQGPGQPQHFGDGTRLSIL.

The CDR3 sequence: CASSFVGVGDRANIQYF. CDR3 in DNA: TGTGCCAGCAGCTTCGTGGGGGTGGGGGACAGGGCCAACATTCAGTACTTC. The V and J genes are TRBV7-2 and TRBJ2-4; TRBD1 matches at 9 bases. The CDR3 is 17 amino acids. In germline, CDR1 is SGHTA, CDR2 FQGNSA. V lost 3 bases, J lost 7 bases, and 13 bases stayed unmatched.

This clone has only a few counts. The CDR3 DNA is TGTGCCAGCAGCCCGAGCGGGAGTCGGGCAGATACGCAGTATTTT. This gives the protein CASSPSGSRADTQYF. The chain employs TRBV5-4 and TRBJ2-3; 8 nucleotides match TRBD2. V trimming: 4 bases; J trimming: 4 bases; junction bases outside the gene matches: 8. The length of the CDR3 is 15 residues. Germline V gene sequence: CDR1 SGHNT, CDR2 YYREEE (reference sequence).

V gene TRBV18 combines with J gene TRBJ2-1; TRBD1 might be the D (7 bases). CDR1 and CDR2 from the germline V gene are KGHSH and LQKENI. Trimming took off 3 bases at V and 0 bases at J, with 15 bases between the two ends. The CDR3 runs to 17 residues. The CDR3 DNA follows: TGTGCCAGCTCACCGGAGGGACAGATGAGCTCCTACAATGAGCAGTTCTTC. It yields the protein CASSPEGQMSSYNEQFF. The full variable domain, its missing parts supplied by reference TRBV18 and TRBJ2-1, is NAGVMQNPRHLVRRRGQEARLRCSPMKGHSHVYWYRQLPEEGLKFMVYLQKENIIDESGMPKERFSAEFPKEGPSILRIQQVVRGDSAAYFCASSPEGQMSSYNEQFFGPGTRLTVL.

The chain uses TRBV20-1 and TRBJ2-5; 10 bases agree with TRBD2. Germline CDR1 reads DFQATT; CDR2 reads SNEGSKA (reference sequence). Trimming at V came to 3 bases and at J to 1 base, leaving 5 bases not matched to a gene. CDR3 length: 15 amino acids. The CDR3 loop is CSASPLAGAQETQYF. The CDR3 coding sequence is TGCAGTGCTAGTCCCCTAGCGGGGGCCCAAGAGACCCAGTACTTC.

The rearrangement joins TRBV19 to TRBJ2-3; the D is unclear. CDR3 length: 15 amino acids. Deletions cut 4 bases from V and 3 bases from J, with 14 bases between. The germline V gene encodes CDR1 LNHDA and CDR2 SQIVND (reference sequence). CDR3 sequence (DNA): TGTGCCAGTAGTAGGTGGCCAATAAATACAGATACGCAGTATTTT. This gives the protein CASSRWPINTDTQYF.

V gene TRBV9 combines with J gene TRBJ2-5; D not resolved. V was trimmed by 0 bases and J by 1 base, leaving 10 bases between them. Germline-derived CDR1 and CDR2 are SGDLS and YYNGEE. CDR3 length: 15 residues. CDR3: CASSVAGRPQETQYF. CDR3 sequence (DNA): TGTGCCAGCAGCGTAGCTGGGCGTCCCCAAGAGACCCAGTACTTC.

The CDR3 sequence: CSVEDPTGGLGKNIQYF. In DNA form, the CDR3 reads TGCAGCGTTGAAGACCCGACAGGGGGCCTGGGCAAAAACATTCAGTACTTC. This chain uses TRBV29-1 with TRBJ2-4, with 10 bases lining up with TRBD1. Germline trimming cut 0 bases from V and 3 bases from J; bases unmatched to any gene: 8. Germline loops: CDR1 SQVTM, CDR2 ANQGSEA. The CDR3 has 17 amino acids.

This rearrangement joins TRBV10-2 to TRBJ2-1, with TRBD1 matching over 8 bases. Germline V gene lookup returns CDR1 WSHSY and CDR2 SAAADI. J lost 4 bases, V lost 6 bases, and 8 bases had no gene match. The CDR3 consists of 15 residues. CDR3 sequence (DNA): TGCGCCAGCAGGCGTCCGGGACAGGAATACAATGAGCAGTTCTTC. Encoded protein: CASRRPGQEYNEQFF.

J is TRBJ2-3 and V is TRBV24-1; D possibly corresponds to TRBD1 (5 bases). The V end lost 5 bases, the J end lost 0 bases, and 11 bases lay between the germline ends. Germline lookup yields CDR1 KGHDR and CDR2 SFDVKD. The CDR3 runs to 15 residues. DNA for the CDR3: TGTGCCACCAGTGCCCGTAGGGGAAGCACAGATACGCAGTATTTT. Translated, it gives CATSARRGSTDTQYF.

The CDR3 DNA sequence: TGTGCCAGCAGCCGATTTCGCGATGGCTACACCTTC. This encodes CASSRFRDGYTF. The rearrangement uses TRBV28 and TRBJ1-2, with D unresolved. Germline lookup yields CDR1 MDHEN and CDR2 SYDVKM. This CDR3 has 12 amino acids. V was shortened by 6 bases and J by 6 bases, with 11 bases between the two germline ends.

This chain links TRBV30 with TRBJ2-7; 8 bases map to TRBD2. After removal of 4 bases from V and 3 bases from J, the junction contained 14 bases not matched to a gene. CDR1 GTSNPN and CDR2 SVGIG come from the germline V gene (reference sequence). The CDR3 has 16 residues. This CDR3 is CAWTQGPGLVVYEQYF. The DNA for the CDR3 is TGTGCCTGGACCCAAGGGCCGGGACTAGTAGTCTACGAGCAGTACTTC.

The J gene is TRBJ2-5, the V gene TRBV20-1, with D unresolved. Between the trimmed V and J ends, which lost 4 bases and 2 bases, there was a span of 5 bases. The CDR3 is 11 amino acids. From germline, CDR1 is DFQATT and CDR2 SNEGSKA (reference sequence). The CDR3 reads CSATKQETQYF. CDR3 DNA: TGCAGTGCTACCAAACAAGAGACCCAGTACTTC.

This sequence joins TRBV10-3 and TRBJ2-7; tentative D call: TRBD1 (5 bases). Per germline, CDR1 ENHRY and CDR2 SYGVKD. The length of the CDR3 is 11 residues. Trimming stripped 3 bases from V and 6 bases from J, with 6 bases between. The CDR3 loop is CAISDTGEQYF. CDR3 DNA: TGTGCCATCAGTGACACAGGCGAGCAGTACTTC.

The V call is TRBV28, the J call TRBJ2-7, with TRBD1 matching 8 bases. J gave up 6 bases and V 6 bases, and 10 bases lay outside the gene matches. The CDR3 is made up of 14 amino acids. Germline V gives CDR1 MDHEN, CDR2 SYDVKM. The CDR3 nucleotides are TGTGCCAGCAGCTCAGGGGGCGCGAGTCTCGAGCAGTACTTC. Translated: CASSSGGASLEQYF.

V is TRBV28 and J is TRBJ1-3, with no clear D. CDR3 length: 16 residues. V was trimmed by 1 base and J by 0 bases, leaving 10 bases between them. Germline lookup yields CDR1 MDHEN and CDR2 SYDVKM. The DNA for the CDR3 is TGTGCCAGCAGTTTATTCTGGCCTCTCTCTGGAAACACCATATATTTT. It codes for CASSLFWPLSGNTIYF.